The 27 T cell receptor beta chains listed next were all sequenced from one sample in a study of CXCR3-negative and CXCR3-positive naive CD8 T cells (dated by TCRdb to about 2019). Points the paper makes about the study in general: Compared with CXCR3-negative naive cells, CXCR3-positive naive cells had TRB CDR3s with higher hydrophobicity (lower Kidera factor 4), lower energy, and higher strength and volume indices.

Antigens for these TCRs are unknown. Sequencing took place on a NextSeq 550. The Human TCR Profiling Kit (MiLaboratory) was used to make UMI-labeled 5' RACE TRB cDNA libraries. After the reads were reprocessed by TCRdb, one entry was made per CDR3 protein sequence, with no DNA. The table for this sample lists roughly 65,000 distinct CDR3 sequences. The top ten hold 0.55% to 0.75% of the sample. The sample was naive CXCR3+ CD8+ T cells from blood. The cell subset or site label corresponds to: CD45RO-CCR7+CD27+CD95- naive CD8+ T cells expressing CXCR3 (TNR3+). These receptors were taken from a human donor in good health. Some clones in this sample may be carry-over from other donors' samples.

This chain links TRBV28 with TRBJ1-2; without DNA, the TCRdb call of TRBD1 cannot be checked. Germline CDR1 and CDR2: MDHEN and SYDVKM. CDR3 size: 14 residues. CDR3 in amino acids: CASTLTTGYYGYTF.

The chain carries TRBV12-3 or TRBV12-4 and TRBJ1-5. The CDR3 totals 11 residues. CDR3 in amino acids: CASSRYQPQHF.

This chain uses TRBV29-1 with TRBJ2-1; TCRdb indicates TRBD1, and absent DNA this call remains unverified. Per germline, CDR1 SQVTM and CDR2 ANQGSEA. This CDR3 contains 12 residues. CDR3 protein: CSVVPQNNEQFF.

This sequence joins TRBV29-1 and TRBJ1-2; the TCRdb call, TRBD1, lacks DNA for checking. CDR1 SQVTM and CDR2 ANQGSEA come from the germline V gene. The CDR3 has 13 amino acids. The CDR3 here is CSAGGGADYGYTF.

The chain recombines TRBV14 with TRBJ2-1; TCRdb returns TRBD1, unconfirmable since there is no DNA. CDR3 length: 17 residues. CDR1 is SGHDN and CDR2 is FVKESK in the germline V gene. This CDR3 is CAIPPDRIFTGVNEQFF.

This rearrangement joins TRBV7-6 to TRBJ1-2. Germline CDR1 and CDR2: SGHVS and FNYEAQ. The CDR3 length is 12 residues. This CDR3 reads CASSSTVEGYTF. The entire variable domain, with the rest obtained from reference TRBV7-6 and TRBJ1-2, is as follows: GAGVSQSPRYKVTKRGQDVALRCDPISGHVSLYWYRQALGQGPEFLTYFNYEAQQDKSGLPNDRFSAERPEGSISTLTIQRTEQRDSAMYRCASSSTVEGYTFGSGTRLTVV.

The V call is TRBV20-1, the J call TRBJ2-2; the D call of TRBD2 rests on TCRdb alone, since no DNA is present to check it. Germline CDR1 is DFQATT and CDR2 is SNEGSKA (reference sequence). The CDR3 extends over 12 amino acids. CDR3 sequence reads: CSAKGEGGELFF.

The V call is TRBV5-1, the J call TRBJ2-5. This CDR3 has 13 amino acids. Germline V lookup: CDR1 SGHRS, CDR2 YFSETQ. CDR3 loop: CASSLADDETQYF.

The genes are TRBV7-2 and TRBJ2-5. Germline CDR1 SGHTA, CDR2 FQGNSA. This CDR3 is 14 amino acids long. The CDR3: CASSLVDPKETQYF.

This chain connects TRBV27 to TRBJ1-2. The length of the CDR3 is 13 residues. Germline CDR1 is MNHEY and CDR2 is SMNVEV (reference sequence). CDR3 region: CASSQSPNYGYTF.

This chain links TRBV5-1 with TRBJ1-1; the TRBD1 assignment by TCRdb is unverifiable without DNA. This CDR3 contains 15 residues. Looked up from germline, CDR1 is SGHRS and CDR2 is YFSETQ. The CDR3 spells CASSLYPGMNTEAFF.

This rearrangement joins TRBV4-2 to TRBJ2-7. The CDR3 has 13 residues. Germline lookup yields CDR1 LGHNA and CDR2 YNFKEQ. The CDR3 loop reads CASSQERFYEQYF.

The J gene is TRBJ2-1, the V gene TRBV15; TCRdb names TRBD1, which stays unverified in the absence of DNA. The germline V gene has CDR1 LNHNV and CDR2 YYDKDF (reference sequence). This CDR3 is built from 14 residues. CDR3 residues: CATRGTGKYNEQFF. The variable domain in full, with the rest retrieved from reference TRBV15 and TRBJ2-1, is DAMVIQNPRYQVTQFGKPVTLSCSQTLNHNVMYWYQQKSSQAPKLLFHYYDKDFNNEADTPDNFQSRRPNTSFCFLDIRSPGLGDTAMYLCATRGTGKYNEQFFGPGTRLTVL.

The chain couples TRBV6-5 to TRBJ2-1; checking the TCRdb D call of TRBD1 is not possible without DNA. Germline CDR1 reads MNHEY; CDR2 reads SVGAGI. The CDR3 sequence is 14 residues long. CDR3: CASSLGRAAGEQFF.

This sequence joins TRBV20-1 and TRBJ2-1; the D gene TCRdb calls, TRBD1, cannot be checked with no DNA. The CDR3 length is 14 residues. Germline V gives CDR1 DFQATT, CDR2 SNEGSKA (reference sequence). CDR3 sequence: CSAPGTVSYNEQFF.

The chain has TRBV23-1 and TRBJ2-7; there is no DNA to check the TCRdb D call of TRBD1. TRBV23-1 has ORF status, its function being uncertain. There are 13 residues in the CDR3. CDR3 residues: CAREDRGAYEQYF.

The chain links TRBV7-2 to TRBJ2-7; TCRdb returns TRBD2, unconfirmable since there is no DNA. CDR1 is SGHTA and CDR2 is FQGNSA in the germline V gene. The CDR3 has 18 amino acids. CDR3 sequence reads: CASSLSLLAGVKTYEQYF.

CDR3 amino acids: CASSLHGAPSTDTQYF. The J gene is TRBJ2-3, the V gene TRBV7-8; the TRBD2 assignment by TCRdb is unverifiable without DNA. The CDR3 covers 16 residues. From germline, CDR1 is SGHVS and CDR2 FQNEAQ.

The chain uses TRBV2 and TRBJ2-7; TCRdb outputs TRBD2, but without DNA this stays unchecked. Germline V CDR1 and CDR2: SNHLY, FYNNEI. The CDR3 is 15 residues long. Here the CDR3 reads CASSYSGQGPYEQYF. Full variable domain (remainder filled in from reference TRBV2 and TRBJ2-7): EPEVTQTPSHQVTQMGQEVILRCVPISNHLYFYWYRQILGQKVEFLVSFYNNEISEKSEIFDDQFSVERPDGSNFTLKIRSTKLEDSAMYFCASSYSGQGPYEQYFGPGTRLTVT.

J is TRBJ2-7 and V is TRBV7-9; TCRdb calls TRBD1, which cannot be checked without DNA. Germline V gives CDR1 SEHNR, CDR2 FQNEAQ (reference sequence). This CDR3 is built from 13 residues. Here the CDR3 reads CASSLAGDYEQYF. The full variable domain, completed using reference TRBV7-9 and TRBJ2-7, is DTGVSQNPRHKITKRGQNVTFRCDPISEHNRLYWYRQTLGQGPEFLTYFQNEAQLEKSRLLSDRFSAERPKGSFSTLEIQRTEQGDSAMYLCASSLAGDYEQYFGPGTRLTVT.

The CDR3 sequence: CAGSAQGRAYEQYF. The rearrangement links TRBV12-3 or TRBV12-4 to TRBJ2-7; TCRdb selects TRBD1, and the lack of DNA leaves this call unchecked. This CDR3 has 14 residues.

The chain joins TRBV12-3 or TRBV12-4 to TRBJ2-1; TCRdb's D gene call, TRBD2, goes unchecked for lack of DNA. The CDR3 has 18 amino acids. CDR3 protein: CASSLHQLAGVSYNEQFF.

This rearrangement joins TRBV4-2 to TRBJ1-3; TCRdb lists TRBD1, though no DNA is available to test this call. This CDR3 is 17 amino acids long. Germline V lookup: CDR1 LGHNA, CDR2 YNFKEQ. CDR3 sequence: CASSHPSTGLSGNTIYF.

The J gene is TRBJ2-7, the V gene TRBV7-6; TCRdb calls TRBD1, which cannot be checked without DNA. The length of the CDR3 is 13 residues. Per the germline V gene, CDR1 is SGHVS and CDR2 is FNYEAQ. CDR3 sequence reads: CASSLEQGAEQYF.

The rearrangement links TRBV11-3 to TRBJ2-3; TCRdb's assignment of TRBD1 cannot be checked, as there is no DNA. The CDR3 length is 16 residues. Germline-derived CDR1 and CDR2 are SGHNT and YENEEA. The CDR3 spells CASRSMAQGAADTQYF.

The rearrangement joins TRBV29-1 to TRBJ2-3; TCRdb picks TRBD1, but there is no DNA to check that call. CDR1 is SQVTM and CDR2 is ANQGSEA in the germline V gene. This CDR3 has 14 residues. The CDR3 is CSAMGTGLADTQYF.

CDR3 sequence: CASSLRRGGVTEQFF. V gene TRBV28 combines with J gene TRBJ2-1; TCRdb's D gene call, TRBD2, goes unchecked for lack of DNA. The CDR3 loop spans 15 amino acids. The germline V gene has CDR1 MDHEN and CDR2 SYDVKM.